Reported below is one T cell receptor beta chain. Its specificity is not known. With a J-beta primer mix and a sample-barcoded 5' primer, a second PCR ran about 6 to 11 cycles. Each cDNA was tagged by a template-switch adaptor containing 12 random nucleotides. TCRdb reanalysed the 5' RACE reads using MiXCR and keeps one entry per CDR3 protein. The sample has more than 1,400,000 distinct CDR3 sequences, 42% seen once; the top ten hold under 8%. This record comes from a study of blood T cells in healthy people across ages. General observations from the study: More naive CD4+ cells and higher diversity were found in long-lived than in aged donors.

Germline V lookup: CDR1 MNHEY, CDR2 SVGAGI. This CDR3 spans 15 amino acids. V was shortened by 6 bases and J by 11 bases, with 25 bases between the two germline ends. Sequences were obtained from blood. This sequence originates from a woman younger than 35 in good health. This sequence joins TRBV6-5 and TRBJ2-5; D possibly corresponds to TRBD1 (6 bases). The CDR3 region is CASRTPQGQYNEQYF. The CDR3 DNA follows: TGTGCCAGCAGGACCCCTCAAGGACAGTACAATGAGCAGTACTTC.